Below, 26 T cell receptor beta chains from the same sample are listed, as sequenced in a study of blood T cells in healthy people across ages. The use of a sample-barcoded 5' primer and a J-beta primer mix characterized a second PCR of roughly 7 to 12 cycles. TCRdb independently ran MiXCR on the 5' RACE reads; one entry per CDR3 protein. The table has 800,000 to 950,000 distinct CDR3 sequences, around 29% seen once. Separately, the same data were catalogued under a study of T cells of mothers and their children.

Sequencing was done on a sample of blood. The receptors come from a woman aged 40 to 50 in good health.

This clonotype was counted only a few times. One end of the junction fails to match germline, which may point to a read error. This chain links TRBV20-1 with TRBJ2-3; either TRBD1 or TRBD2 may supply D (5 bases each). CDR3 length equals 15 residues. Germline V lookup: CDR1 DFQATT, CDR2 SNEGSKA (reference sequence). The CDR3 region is CSARDPRGVTDAQYF. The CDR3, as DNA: TGCAGTGCTAGAGATCCAAGAGGGGTCACAGATGCGCAGTATTTT.

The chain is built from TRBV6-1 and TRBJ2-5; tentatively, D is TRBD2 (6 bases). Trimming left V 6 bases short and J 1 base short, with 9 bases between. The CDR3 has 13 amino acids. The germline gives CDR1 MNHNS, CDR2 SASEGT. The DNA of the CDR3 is TGTGCCAGCAGAGGGACTCCCCAAGAGACCCAGTACTTC. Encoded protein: CASRGTPQETQYF.

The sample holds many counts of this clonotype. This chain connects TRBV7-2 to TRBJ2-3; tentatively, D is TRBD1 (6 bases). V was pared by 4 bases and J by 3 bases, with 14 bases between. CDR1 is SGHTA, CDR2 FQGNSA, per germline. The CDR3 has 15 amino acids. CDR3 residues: CASSYQQGTTDTQYF. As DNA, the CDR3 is TGTGCCAGCAGCTACCAACAGGGTACTACAGATACGCAGTATTTT.

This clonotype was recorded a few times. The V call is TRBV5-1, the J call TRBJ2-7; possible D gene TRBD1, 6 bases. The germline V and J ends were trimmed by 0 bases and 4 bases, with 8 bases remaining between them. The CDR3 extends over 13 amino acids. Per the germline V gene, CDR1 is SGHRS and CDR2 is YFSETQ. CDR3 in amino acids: CASSLGQEYEQYF. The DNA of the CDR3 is TGCGCCAGCAGCTTGGGACAGGAGTACGAGCAGTACTTC.

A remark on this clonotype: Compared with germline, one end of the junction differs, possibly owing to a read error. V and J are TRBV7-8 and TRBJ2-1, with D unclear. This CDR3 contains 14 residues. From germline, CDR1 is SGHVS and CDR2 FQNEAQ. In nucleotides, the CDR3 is TGTGCCAACAGCTTAGAAGTTGACTACAATGAGCAGTTCTTC. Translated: CANSLEVDYNEQFF.

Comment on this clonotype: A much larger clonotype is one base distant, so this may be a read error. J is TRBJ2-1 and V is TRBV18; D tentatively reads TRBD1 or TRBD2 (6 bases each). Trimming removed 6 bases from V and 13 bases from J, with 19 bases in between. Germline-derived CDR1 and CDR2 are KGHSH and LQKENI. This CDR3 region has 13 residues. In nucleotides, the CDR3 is TGTGCCAGCTCCTCAGGGACACGGGAGACCCAGTTCTTC. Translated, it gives CASSSGTRETQFF.

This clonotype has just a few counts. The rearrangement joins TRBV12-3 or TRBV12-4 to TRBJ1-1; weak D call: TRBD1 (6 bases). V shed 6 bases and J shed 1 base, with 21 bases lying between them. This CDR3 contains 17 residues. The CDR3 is CASSPNGIPRGNTEAFF. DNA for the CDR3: TGTGCCAGCAGCCCCAACGGAATCCCCAGGGGGAACACTGAAGCTTTCTTT.

The chain's CDR3 is CASSQRHQRGDNTGELFF. The CDR3 DNA reads as TGCGCCAGCAGCCAGAGGCACCAGCGGGGGGACAACACCGGGGAGCTGTTTTTT. The rearrangement joins TRBV4-3 to TRBJ2-2, with 9 bases fitting TRBD2. From germline, CDR1 is LGHNA and CDR2 YSLEER. The CDR3 contains 18 residues. With 3 bases clipped from V and 2 bases from J, the junction kept 10 bases outside the gene matches.

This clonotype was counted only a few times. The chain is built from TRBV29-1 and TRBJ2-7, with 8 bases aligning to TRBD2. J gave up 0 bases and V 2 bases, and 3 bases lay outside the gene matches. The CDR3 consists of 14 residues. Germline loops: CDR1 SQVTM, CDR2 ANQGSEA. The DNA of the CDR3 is TGCAGCGTTGAACCCCTAGCGGGCTCCTACGAGCAGTACTTC. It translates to CSVEPLAGSYEQYF.

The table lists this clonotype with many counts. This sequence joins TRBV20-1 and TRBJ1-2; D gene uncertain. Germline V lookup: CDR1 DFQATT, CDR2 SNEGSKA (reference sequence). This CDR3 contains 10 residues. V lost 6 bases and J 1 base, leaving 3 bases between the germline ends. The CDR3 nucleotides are TGCAGTGCCGATAACTATGGCTACACCTTC. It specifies CSADNYGYTF.

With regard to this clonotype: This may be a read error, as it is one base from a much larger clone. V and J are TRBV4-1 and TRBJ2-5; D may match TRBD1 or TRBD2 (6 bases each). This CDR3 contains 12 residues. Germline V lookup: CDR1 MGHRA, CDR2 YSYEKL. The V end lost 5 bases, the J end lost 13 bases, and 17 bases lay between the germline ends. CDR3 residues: CASSGGSGARYF. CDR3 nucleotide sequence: TGCGCCAGCAGCGGAGGGTCGGGGGCAAGGTACTTC.

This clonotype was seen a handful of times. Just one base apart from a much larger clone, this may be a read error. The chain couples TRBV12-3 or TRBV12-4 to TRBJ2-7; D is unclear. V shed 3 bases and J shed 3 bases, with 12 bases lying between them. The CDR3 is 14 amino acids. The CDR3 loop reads CASSFDAGNYEQYF. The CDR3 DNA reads TGTGCCAGCAGTTTTGACGCAGGAAACTACGAGCAGTACTTC.

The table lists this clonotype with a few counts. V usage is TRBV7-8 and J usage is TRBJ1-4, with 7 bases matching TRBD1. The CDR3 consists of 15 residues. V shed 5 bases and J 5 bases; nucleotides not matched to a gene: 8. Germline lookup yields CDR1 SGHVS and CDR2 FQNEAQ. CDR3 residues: CASSARDSLNEKLFF. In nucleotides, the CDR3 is TGTGCCAGCAGCGCCCGGGACAGCTTAAATGAAAAACTGTTTTTT.

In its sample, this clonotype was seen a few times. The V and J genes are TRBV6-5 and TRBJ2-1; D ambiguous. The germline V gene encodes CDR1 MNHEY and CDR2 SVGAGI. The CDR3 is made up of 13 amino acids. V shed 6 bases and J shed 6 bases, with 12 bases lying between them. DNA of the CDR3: TGTGCCAGCAGGGACGGACCCTTCAATGAGCAGTTCTTC. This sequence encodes CASRDGPFNEQFF.

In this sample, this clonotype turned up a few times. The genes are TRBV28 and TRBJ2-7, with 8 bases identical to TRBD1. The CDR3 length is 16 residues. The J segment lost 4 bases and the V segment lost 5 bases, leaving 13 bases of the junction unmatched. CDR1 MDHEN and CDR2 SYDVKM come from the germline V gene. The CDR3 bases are TGTGCCAGCAGTACCCTGGACAGGGTGGCCCTTTACGAGCAGTACTTC. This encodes CASSTLDRVALYEQYF.

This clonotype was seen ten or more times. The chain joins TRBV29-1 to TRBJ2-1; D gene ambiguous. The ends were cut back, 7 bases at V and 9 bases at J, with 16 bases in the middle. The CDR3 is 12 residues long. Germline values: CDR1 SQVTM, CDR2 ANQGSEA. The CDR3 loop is CSAGARVGEQFF. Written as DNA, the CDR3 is TGCAGCGCGGGTGCTCGGGTTGGTGAGCAGTTCTTC.

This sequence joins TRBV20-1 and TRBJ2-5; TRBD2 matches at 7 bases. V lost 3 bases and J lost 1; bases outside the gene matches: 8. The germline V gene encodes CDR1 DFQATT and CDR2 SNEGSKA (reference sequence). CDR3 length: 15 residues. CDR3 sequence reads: CSASDGGGVQETQYF. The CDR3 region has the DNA TGCAGTGCTAGTGATGGGGGGGGGGTCCAAGAGACCCAGTACTTC.

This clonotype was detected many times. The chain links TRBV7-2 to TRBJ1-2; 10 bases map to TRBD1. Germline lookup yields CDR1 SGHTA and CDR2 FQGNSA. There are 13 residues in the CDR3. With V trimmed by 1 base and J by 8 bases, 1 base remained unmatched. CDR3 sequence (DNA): TGTGCCAGCAGCTTAGGACAGGGGGCCGGCTACACCTTC. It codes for CASSLGQGAGYTF.

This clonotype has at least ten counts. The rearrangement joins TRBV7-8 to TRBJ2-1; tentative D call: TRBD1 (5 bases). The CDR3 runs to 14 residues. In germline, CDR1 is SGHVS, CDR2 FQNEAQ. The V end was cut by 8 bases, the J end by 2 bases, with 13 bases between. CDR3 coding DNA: TGTGCCAGCGGTCCCTTGACAGCCTACAATGAGCAGTTCTTC. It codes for CASGPLTAYNEQFF. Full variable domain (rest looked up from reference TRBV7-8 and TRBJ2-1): GAGVSQSPRYKVAKRGQDVALRCDPISGHVSLFWYQQALGQGPEFLTYFQNEAQLDKSGLPSDRFFAERPEGSVSTLKIQRTQQEDSAVYLCASGPLTAYNEQFFGPGTRLTVL.

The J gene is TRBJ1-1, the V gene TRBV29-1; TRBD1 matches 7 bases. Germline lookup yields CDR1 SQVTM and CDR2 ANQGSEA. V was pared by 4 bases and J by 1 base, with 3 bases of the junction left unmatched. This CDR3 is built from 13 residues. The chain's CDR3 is CSVGTGENTEAFF. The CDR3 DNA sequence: TGCAGCGTTGGTACAGGGGAGAACACTGAAGCTTTCTTT.

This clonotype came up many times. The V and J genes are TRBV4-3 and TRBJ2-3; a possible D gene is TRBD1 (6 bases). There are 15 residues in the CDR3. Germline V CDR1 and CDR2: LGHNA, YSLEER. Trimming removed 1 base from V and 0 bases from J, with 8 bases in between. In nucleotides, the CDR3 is TGCGCCAGCAGCCAAGGGACAGATAGCACAGATACGCAGTATTTT. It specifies CASSQGTDSTDTQYF.

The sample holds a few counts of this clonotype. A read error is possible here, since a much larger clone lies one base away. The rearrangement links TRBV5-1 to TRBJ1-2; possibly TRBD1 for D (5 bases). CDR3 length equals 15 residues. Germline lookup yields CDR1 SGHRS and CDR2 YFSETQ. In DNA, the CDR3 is TGCGCCAGCAGCGCCGCGCCGGGGGTTTTCTATGGCCACACCTTC. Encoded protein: CASSAAPGVFYGHTF.

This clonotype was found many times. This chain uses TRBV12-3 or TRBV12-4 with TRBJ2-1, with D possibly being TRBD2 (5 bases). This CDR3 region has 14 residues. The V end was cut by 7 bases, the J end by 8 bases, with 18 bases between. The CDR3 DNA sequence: TGTGCCAGCACCAGAGGAGGATGGATGGATGAGCAGTTCTTC. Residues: CASTRGGWMDEQFF.

Written as DNA, the CDR3 is TGTGCCAGCAGCCTTCAGGACAGGGGATCCGAGCAGTACTTC. It is translated as CASSLQDRGSEQYF. The chain couples TRBV2 to TRBJ2-7, with 9 nucleotides matching TRBD1. Germline V gives CDR1 SNHLY, CDR2 FYNNEI. The CDR3 spans 14 residues. Trimming took 6 bases from V and 6 from J; bases not matched to a gene: 9.

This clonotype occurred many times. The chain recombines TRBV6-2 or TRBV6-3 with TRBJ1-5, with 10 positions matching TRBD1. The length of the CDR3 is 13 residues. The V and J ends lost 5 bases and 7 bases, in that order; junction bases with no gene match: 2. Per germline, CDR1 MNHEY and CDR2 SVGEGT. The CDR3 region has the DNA TGTGCCAGCAGTCGGGACAGGGGCCAGCCCCAGCATTTT. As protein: CASSRDRGQPQHF.

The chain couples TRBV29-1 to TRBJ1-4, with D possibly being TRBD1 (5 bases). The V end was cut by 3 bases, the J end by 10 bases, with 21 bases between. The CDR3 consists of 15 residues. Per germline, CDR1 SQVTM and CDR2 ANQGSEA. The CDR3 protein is CSVELTGTPWGKLFF. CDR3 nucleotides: TGCAGCGTTGAGCTTACAGGCACCCCCTGGGGAAAACTGTTTTTT. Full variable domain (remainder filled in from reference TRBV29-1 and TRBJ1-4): SAVISQKPSRDICQRGTSLTIQCQVDSQVTMMFWYRQQPGQSLTLIATANQGSEATYESGFVIDKFPISRPNLTFSTLTVSNMSPEDSSIYLCSVELTGTPWGKLFFGSGTQLSVL.